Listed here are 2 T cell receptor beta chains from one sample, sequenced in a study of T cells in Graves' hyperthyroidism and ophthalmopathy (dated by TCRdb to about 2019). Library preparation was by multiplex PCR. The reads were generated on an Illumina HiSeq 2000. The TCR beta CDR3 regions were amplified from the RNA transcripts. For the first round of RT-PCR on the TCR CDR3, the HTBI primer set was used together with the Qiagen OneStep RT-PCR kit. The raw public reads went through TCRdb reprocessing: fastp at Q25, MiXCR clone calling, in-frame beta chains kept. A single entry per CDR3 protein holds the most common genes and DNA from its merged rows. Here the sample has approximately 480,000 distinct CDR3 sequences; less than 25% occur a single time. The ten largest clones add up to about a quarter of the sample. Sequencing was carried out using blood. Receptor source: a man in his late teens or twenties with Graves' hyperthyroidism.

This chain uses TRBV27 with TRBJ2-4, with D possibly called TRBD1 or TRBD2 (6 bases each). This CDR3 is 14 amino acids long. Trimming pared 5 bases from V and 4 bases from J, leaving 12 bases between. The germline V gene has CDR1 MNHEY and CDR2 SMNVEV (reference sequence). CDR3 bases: TGTGCCAGCAGTCGGGGGCCAGAGAAAAACATTCAGTACTTC. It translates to CASSRGPEKNIQYF.

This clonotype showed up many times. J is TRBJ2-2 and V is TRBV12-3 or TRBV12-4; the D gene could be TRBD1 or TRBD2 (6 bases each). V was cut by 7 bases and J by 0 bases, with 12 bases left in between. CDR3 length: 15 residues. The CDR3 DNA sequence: TGTGCCAGCACCCCGGGGGCCGCGAACACCGGGGAGCTGTTTTTT. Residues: CASTPGAANTGELFF.